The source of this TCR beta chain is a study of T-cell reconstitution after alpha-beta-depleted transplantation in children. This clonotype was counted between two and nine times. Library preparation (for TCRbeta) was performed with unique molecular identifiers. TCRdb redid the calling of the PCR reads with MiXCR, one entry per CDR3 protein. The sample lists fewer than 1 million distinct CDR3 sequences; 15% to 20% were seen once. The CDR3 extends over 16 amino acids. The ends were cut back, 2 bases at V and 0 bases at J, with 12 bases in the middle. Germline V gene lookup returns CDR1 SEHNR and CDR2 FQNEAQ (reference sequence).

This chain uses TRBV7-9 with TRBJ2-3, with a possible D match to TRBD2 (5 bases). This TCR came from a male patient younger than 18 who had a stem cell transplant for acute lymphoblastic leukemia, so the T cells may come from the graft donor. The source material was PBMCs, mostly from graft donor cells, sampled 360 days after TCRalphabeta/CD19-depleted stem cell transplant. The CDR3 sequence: CASSLFWTPSTDTQYF. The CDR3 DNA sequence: TGTGCCAGCAGCTTATTTTGGACTCCAAGCACAGATACGCAGTATTTT.